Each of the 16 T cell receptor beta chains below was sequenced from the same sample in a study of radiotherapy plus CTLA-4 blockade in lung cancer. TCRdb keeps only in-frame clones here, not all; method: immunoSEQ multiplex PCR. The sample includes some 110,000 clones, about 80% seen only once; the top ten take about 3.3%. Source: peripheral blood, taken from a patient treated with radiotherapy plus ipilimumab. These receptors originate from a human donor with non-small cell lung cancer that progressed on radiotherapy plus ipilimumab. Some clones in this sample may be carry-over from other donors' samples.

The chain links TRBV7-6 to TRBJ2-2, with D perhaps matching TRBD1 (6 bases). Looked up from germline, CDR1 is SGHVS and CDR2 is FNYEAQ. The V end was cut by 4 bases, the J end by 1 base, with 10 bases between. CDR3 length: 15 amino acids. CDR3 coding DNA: TGTGCCAGCAGCTCAACAGGGAGGAACACCGGGGAGCTGTTTTTT. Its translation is CASSSTGRNTGELFF.

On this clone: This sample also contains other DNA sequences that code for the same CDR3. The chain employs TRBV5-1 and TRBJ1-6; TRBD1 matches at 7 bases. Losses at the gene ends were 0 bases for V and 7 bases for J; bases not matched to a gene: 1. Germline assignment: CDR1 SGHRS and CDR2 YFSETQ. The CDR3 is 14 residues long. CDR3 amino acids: CASSLGQGNSPLHF. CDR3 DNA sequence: TGCGCCAGCAGCTTGGGACAGGGCAATTCACCCCTCCACTTT.

The CDR3 is CASSPTGTSSGNTIYF. In nucleotides, the CDR3 is TGTGCCAGCTCGCCGACGGGGACTAGCTCTGGAAACACCATATATTTT. This chain links TRBV18 with TRBJ1-3, with a tentative D call TRBD1 (5 bases). Germline lookup yields CDR1 KGHSH and CDR2 LQKENI. The CDR3 covers 16 residues. V was clipped by 6 bases and J by 0 bases, with 15 bases between them.

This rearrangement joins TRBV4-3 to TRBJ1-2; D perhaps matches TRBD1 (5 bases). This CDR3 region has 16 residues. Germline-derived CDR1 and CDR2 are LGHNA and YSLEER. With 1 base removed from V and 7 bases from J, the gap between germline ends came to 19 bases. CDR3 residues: CASSQARDSGGSGYTF. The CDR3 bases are TGCGCCAGCAGCCAAGCGAGGGATTCTGGGGGGTCTGGCTACACCTTC.

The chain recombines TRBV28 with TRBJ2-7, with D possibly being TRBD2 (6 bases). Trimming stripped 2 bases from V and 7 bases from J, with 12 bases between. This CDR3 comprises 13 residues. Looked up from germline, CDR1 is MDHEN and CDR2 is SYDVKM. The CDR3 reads CASSLLRGTEQYF. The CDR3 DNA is TGTGCCAGCAGTTTACTTCGCGGGACTGAGCAGTACTTC.

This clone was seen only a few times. CDR3 sequence (DNA): TGCGCCAGCAGTGAGTCGACTGGGCCAACGCCCCGGAGGAGACTGTTTTTT. Translation gives CASSESTGPTPRRRLFF. The chain recombines TRBV10-2 with TRBJ1-4; D uncertain. Between the trimmed V and J ends, which lost 0 bases and 13 bases, there was a span of 24 bases. Germline values: CDR1 WSHSY, CDR2 SAAADI. The CDR3 spans 17 residues.

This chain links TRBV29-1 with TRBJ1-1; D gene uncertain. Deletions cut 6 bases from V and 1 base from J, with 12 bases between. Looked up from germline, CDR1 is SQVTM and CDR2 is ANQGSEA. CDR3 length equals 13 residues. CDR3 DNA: TGCAGCGTCTATTTACAAACGAACACTGAAGCTTTCTTT. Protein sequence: CSVYLQTNTEAFF.

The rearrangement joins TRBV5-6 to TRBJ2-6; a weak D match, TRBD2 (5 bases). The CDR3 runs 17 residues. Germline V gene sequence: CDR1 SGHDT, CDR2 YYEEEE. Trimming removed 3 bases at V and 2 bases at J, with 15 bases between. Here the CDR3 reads CASSWRVARTGANVLTF. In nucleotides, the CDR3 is TGTGCCAGCAGCTGGCGGGTCGCAAGAACTGGGGCCAACGTCCTGACTTTC.

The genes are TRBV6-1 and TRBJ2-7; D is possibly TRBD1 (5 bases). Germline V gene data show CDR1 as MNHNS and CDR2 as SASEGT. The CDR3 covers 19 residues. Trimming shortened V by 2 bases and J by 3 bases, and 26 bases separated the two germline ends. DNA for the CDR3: TGTGCCAGCAGTGAATATTTTGGCACCACGTCAGGGCCCCACTACGAGCAGTACTTC. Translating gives CASSEYFGTTSGPHYEQYF.

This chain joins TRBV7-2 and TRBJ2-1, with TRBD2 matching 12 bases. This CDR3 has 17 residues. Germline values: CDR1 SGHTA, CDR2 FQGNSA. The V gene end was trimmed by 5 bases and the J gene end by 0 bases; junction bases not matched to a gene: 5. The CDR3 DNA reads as TGTGCCAGCAGCACCCGACTAGCGGGGGACTCCTACAATGAGCAGTTCTTC. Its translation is CASSTRLAGDSYNEQFF.

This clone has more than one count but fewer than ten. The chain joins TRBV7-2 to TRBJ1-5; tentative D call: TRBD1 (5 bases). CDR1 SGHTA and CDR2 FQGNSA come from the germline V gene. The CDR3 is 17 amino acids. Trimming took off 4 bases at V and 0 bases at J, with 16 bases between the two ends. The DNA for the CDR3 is TGTGCCAGCAGCTACGCGGGGGGGGTCAATAGCAATCAGCCCCAGCATTTT. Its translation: CASSYAGGVNSNQPQHF.

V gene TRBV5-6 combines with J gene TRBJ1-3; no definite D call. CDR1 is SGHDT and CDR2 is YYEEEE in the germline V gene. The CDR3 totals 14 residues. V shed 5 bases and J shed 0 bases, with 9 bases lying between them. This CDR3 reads CASSFPNSGNTIYF. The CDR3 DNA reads TGTGCCAGCAGTTTCCCTAACTCTGGAAACACCATATATTTT.

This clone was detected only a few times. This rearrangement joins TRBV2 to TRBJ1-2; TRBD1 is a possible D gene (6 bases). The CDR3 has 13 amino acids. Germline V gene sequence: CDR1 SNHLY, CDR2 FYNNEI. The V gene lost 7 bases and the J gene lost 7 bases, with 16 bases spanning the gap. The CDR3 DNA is TGTGCCAGCACCTACAGGGAGGCGACTGGCTACACCTTC. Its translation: CASTYREATGYTF.

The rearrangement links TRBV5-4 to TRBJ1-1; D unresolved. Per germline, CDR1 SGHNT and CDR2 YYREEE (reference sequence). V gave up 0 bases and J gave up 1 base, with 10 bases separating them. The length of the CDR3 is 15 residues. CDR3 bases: TGTGCCAGCAGCTTGGGTCCCAGTGCGAACACTGAAGCTTTCTTT. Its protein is CASSLGPSANTEAFF.

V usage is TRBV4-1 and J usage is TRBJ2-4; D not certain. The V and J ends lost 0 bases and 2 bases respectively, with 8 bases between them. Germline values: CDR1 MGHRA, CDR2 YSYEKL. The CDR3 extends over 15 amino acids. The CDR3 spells CASSQEVSTKNIQYF. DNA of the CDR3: TGCGCCAGCAGCCAAGAGGTTTCGACCAAAAACATTCAGTACTTC.

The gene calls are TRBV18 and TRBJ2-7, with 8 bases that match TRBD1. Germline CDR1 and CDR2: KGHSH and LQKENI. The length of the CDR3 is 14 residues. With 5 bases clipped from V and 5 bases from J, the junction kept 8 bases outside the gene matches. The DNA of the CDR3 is TGTGCCAGCTCAACTCAGACAGGGGTGGACGAGCAGTACTTC. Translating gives CASSTQTGVDEQYF.